This TCR beta chain was identified during a study of low-dose radiotherapy and immunotherapy resistance in tumors. Looking at the study overall: Doses of 0.5 Gy per fraction every 2 weeks, totaling 6.5 Gy, went to Cohort 1. Starting cycle 1 day 1, oral aspirin 300 mg was given daily for four cycles.

Stated time point: after trial treatment. The treatment denotes: LDRT plus nivolumab, ipilimumab, low-dose cyclophosphamide and aspirin (RACIN trial). Nivolumab, ipilimumab, aspirin, low-dose cyclophosphamide and low-dose radiotherapy were given to donors. Germline CDR1 LNHNV, CDR2 YYDKDF (reference sequence). Trimming removed 4 bases from V and 3 bases from J; junction bases left unmatched: 3. This CDR3 has 15 residues. Priming of first-strand cDNA relied on TRAV- and TRBV-specific primers (covering alpha and beta chains). Amplification of TCRs used a constant-region primer and V-primer adapter for around 19 PCR cycles. Using its own MiXCR run on the reads, TCRdb lists one record per CDR3 protein. This sample yields about 80,000 distinct CDR3 sequences, of which under 20% are seen a single time; less than 1.5% belongs to the top ten. There are many counts of this clonotype.

The source material was PBMCs, sampled after low-dose radiotherapy plus immunotherapy. The chain couples TRBV15 to TRBJ2-1; 10 bases match TRBD2. The receptor was derived from a male donor with prostate cancer. CDR3: CATSTLAGGYNEQFF. For the CDR3, the DNA is TGTGCCACCAGCACTTTAGCGGGAGGCTACAATGAGCAGTTCTTC.